This T cell receptor (beta chain) came from a study of cytomegalovirus exposure and HLA in healthy donors. Findings and limits, study-wide: A few chains linked to CMV were shown in vitro to be specific for CMV antigens. Indistinguishable V segments, including TRBV6-2 and TRBV6-3, were excluded. V- and J-gene trimming of TCR beta was linked (in a later analysis) to a missense DCLRE1C variant.

As to this clone: The antigen is undetermined.

The germline gives CDR1 MNHNS, CDR2 SASEGT. The V and J ends lost 4 bases and 1 base respectively, with 7 bases between them. The CDR3 length is 13 residues. Both 60 Vbeta primers and 13 Jbeta primers went into the PCR. In the study's own analysis: Later reanalysis found about 78 million unique TCR beta chains, roughly 10 million of them shared. Method: immunoSEQ multiplex PCR; TCRdb's copy keeps in-frame clones and lacks some. D and trimming come from the DNA, and the V and J calls and clone size come from that table. The profile shows about 130,000 clones, about 73% of them singletons. Sequencing input: PBMCs. The source is a human donor in good health. The genes are TRBV6-1 and TRBJ2-5; possibly TRBD1 for D (5 bases). CDR3 region: CASSVQGQETQYF. Written as DNA, the CDR3 is TGTGCCAGCAGTGTGCAGGGCCAAGAGACCCAGTACTTC.